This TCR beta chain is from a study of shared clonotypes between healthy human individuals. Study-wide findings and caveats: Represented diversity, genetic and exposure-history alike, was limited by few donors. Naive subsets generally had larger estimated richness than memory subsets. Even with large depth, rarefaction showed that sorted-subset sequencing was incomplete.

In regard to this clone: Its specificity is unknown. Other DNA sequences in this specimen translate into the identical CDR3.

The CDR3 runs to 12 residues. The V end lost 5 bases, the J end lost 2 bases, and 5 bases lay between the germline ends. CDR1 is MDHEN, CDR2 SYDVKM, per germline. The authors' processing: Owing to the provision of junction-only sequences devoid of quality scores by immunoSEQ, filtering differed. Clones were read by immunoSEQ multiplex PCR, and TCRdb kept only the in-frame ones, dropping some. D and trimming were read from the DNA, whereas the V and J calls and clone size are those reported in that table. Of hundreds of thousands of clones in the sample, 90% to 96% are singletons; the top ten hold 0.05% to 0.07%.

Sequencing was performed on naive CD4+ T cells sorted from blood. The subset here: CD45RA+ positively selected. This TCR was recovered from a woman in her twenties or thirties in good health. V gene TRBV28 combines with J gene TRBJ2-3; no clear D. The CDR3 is CASSPDTDTQYF. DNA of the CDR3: TGTGCCAGCAGTCCGGACACAGATACGCAGTATTTT.